This T cell receptor (beta chain) emerged from a study of blood T cell repertoires in COVID-19. Background on the study: Samples taken during acute and convalescent COVID-19 were collected in the United States, Italy and Spain. PBMCs, B-cell-depleted T cells, or T cells were the source of the cDNA or gDNA that made up the material.

CDR3 length: 17 residues. The V gene end was trimmed by 0 bases and the J gene end by 5 bases; junction bases not matched to a gene: 11. CDR1 is MGHRA, CDR2 YSYEKL, per germline. This clone was detected once. Per the study methods: Quantification of nucleated cells was approximated via reference gene primer amplification. Here immunoSEQ multiplex PCR was the method, and the copy in TCRdb shows in-frame clones only, minus some. V and J calls and clone size are given by that table; D and trimming were obtained from the DNA. The sample comprises around 200,000 clones, more than 80% of which are singletons, and 10% rests with the top ten.

The clonotype originates from an elderly woman with acute or convalescent COVID-19. The chain joins TRBV4-1 to TRBJ2-7; the match to TRBD2 covers 9 bases. Sequencing used peripheral blood. The CDR3 region is CASSQERLGVAGDEQYF. CDR3 DNA: TGCGCCAGCAGCCAAGAACGCCTCGGGGTAGCGGGGGACGAGCAGTACTTC.